Shown below are 3 T cell receptor beta chains from a single sample sequenced in a study of T-cell memory formation after mild COVID-19. TCRdb re-derived calls from the 5' RACE reads in MiXCR, one entry per CDR3 protein. This table has about 140,000 distinct CDR3 sequences, 20% to 25% appearing once. Source material: PBMCs or a T cell subset sorted from them (not recorded which). The origin of the receptors is an adult woman who had mild COVID-19 (a few samples of this study predate the infection). Cell type and time point are not known.

V gene TRBV5-1 combines with J gene TRBJ1-4, with 7 bases lining up with TRBD1. Germline V gene data show CDR1 as SGHRS and CDR2 as YFSETQ. CDR3 length: 15 amino acids. With 4 bases clipped from V and 4 bases from J, the junction kept 7 bases outside the gene matches. The CDR3 here is CASSIRQGVNEKLFF. CDR3 nucleotide sequence: TGCGCCAGCAGCATAAGACAGGGCGTTAATGAAAAACTGTTTTTT. Using reference TRBV5-1 and TRBJ1-4 for the parts outside the CDR3, the full variable domain is KAGVTQTPRYLIKTRGQQVTLSCSPISGHRSVSWYQQTPGQGLQFLFEYFSETQRNKGNFPGRFSGRQFSNSRSEMNVSTLELGDSALYLCASSIRQGVNEKLFFGSGTQLSVL.

The rearrangement links TRBV14 to TRBJ2-1, with TRBD2 as a possible D gene (5 bases). Trimming left V 2 bases short and J 4 bases short, with 12 bases between. Germline V gives CDR1 SGHDN, CDR2 FVKESK. The CDR3 loop spans 15 amino acids. The CDR3 spells CASSQRTSAYNEQFF. In nucleotides, the CDR3 is TGTGCCAGCAGCCAACGGACTTCAGCGTACAATGAGCAGTTCTTC.

This clonotype was found many times. This chain joins TRBV30 and TRBJ2-7; perhaps TRBD2 as D (7 bases). Trimming cost V 2 bases and J 2 bases, with 13 bases left between them. CDR1 is GTSNPN and CDR2 is SVGIG in the germline V gene (reference sequence). The CDR3 runs 14 residues. CDR3 nucleotides: TGTGCCTGGAGTTTCCCGGGGGGCACCTACGAGCAGTACTTC. Translation: CAWSFPGGTYEQYF.